This T cell receptor (beta chain) was sequenced during a study of T-cell memory formation after mild COVID-19. For the study at large: Clusters of TCRs were largely donor specific.

General study results and limits: Memory cells collected pre-infection included some clones that later responded, suggesting cross-reactive memory joined.

MiXCR, run by TCRdb on the 5' RACE reads, gives a single entry per CDR3 protein. The sample carries about 150,000 distinct CDR3 sequences, approximately 25% recorded once. V lost 7 bases and J 7 bases, leaving 11 bases between the germline ends. Germline V CDR1 and CDR2: MNHEY, SVGEGT. This CDR3 has 12 residues. As for this clonotype: The antigen remains undetermined.

V is TRBV6-2 or TRBV6-3 and J is TRBJ2-1; D is unresolved. This receptor was identified in an adult woman who had mild COVID-19 (a few samples of this study predate the infection). Cell type and time point are not known. The specimen was PBMCs or a T cell subset sorted from them (not recorded which). This CDR3 reads CASTDLPNEQFF. For the CDR3, the DNA is TGTGCCAGCACAGACCTACCTAATGAGCAGTTCTTC.